The source of this T cell receptor (beta chain) is a study of chemoradiotherapy in HPV16-positive cancers. Turning to the study itself: Candidate HPV-specific clones and shared TCR motifs came from two HPV16-positive patients. General study findings and limits: Candidate HPV-specific clones and E7-related TCR motifs grew in tumor during treatment.

Over chemoradiotherapy, repertoires were sampled more than once. Details on this clone: As yet, its antigen is unknown.

TCRdb keeps only in-frame clones here, not all; method: immunoSEQ multiplex PCR. The table includes more than 9,000 clones, under 80% detected once. Germline trimming cut 4 bases from V and 3 bases from J; bases unmatched to any gene: 6. Germline values: CDR1 WNHNN, CDR2 SYGVQD (reference sequence). This CDR3 comprises 16 residues. The gene calls are TRBV10-1 and TRBJ1-3, with 10 positions matching TRBD1. The clonotype was recovered from a human donor with HPV-associated anogenital cancer. The specimen was obtained from a patient who underwent chemoradiotherapy. The CDR3 reads CASSAGQGFGGNTIYF. The CDR3 DNA reads as TGCGCCAGCAGTGCGGGACAGGGGTTCGGTGGAAACACCATATATTTT.